Presented here are 32 T cell receptor beta chains from one specimen sequenced in a study of blood T cell repertoires in COVID-19. The assay was immunoSEQ multiplex PCR, and TCRdb's table has in-frame clones only and misses some. There are 100,000 to 120,000 clones in the sample; over 60% occur only once, and around 16% lies in the top ten. The sequencing input was peripheral blood. These receptors were taken from a woman older than 75 with active or convalescent COVID-19.

This clone has a handful of counts. The chain joins TRBV12-1 to TRBJ2-5; TRBD2, as called in the table, went unchecked against the DNA. TRBV12-1 is reported as a pseudogene. This CDR3 is 16 amino acids long. The CDR3 nucleotides read TGTGCCAGCAGCCCGGAACTAGCGGGGATACAAGAGACCCAGTACTTC. This translates into CASSPELAGIQETQYF.

This chain joins TRBV2 and TRBJ2-1; TRBD1 agrees at 7 bases. Germline CDR1 and CDR2: SNHLY and FYNNEI. The CDR3 consists of 14 residues. V trimming: 8 bases; J trimming: 10 bases; junction bases outside the gene matches: 14. CDR3 amino acids: CASARGTDLREQFF. CDR3 bases: TGTGCCAGCGCAAGGGGGACAGACCTCCGAGAGCAGTTCTTC. Full variable domain (rest looked up from reference TRBV2 and TRBJ2-1): EPEVTQTPSHQVTQMGQEVILRCVPISNHLYFYWYRQILGQKVEFLVSFYNNEISEKSEIFDDQFSVERPDGSNFTLKIRSTKLEDSAMYFCASARGTDLREQFFGPGTRLTVL.

The rearrangement joins TRBV19 to TRBJ1-6; D uncertain. The CDR3 runs 13 residues. CDR1 and CDR2 (germline): LNHDA, SQIVND (reference sequence). Trimming pared 5 bases from V and 9 bases from J, leaving 11 bases between. The CDR3 DNA reads TGTGCCAGTAGTGCCGGGGAGATTTCACCCCTCCACTTT. It is translated as CASSAGEISPLHF. Full variable domain (missing parts from reference TRBV19 and TRBJ1-6): DGGITQSPKYLFRKEGQNVTLSCEQNLNHDAMYWYRQDPGQGLRLIYYSQIVNDFQKGDIAEGYSVSREKKESFPLTVTSAQKNPTAFYLCASSAGEISPLHFGNGTRLTVT.

The CDR3 DNA reads as TGCGCCAGCAGCTTGTATTTAGGACAGACCACAGATACGCAGTATTTT. It translates to CASSLYLGQTTDTQYF. The V call is TRBV5-1, the J call TRBJ2-3; tentatively, D is TRBD1 (6 bases). CDR3 length: 16 residues. The V and J ends lost 1 base and 2 bases respectively, with 14 bases between them. Per germline, CDR1 SGHRS and CDR2 YFSETQ. Complete variable domain (other parts from reference TRBV5-1 and TRBJ2-3): KAGVTQTPRYLIKTRGQQVTLSCSPISGHRSVSWYQQTPGQGLQFLFEYFSETQRNKGNFPGRFSGRQFSNSRSEMNVSTLELGDSALYLCASSLYLGQTTDTQYFGPGTRLTVL.

This rearrangement joins TRBV5-1 to TRBJ1-3, with TRBD1 matching 9 bases. Germline V gene lookup returns CDR1 SGHRS and CDR2 YFSETQ. The CDR3 is made up of 15 amino acids. V lost 4 bases, J lost 2 bases, and 4 bases stayed unmatched. DNA of the CDR3: TGCGCCAGCAGCAGACGACAGGGGGCTGGAAACACCATATATTTT. It codes for CASSRRQGAGNTIYF.

The V and J genes are TRBV5-1 and TRBJ2-5; tentative D call: TRBD2 (6 bases). V was cut by 1 base and J by 2 bases, with 18 bases left in between. In germline, CDR1 is SGHRS, CDR2 YFSETQ. The CDR3 runs 17 residues. The CDR3 coding sequence is TGCGCCAGCAGCTTGATGGCAGCCCGGAGGGGTCAAGAGACCCAGTACTTC. It yields the protein CASSLMAARRGQETQYF.

The chain links TRBV5-6 to TRBJ2-1, with 8 bases that match TRBD2. The CDR3 is made up of 15 amino acids. The germline CDR1 and CDR2 sequences are SGHDT and YYEEEE. Trimming at V came to 0 bases and at J to 6 bases, leaving 5 bases not matched to a gene. The CDR3 nucleotides read TGTGCCAGCAGCTTGGATCCCGGGAGGGCCAATGAGCAGTTCTTC. Amino acids: CASSLDPGRANEQFF.

Here the CDR3 reads CASPLDRAREKLFF. CDR3 in DNA: TGTGCCAGCCCCCTGGACAGGGCAAGGGAAAAACTGTTTTTT. The V and J genes are TRBV21-1 and TRBJ1-4; the table's D call of TRBD1 was not tested on the DNA. TRBV21-1 is listed as a pseudogene. The CDR3 has 14 amino acids.

The genes are TRBV18 and TRBJ2-2; TRBD1 agrees at 8 bases. The length of the CDR3 is 16 residues. Germline CDR1 and CDR2: KGHSH and LQKENI. Trimming removed 1 base from V and 3 bases from J; junction bases left unmatched: 4. The CDR3 DNA sequence: TGTGCCAGCTCACCACTAGGACAGGGAGACACCGGGGAGCTGTTTTTT. This gives the protein CASSPLGQGDTGELFF.

CDR3 coding DNA: TGTGCCAGCAGCTTGGGTCCGGACACCATTCGCGCCATATATTTT. This sequence encodes CASSLGPDTIRAIYF. The V gene is TRBV5-8, the J gene TRBJ1-3; TRBD1 might be the D (5 bases). The length of the CDR3 is 15 residues. V was pared by 0 bases and J by 11 bases, with 18 bases between. Germline V gene lookup returns CDR1 SGHTS and CDR2 YDEGEE.

V gene TRBV7-2 combines with J gene TRBJ2-4, with D tentatively TRBD2 (6 bases). V gave up 5 bases and J gave up 0 bases, with 11 bases separating them. The CDR3 is made up of 15 amino acids. Germline V gene data show CDR1 as SGHTA and CDR2 as FQGNSA. In DNA form, the CDR3 reads TGTGCCAGCAGCAGACTAGTGGGAGCCAAAAACATTCAGTACTTC. Amino acid sequence: CASSRLVGAKNIQYF. Filled out from reference TRBV7-2 and TRBJ2-4, the complete variable domain reads GAGVSQSPSNKVTEKGKDVELRCDPISGHTALYWYRQSLGQGLEFLIYFQGNSAPDKSGLPSDRFSAERTGGSVSTLTIQRTQQEDSAVYLCASSRLVGAKNIQYFGAGTRLSVL.

The chain uses TRBV28 and TRBJ2-2; D possibly corresponds to TRBD2 (5 bases). Germline V gives CDR1 MDHEN, CDR2 SYDVKM. The CDR3 spans 16 residues. V shed 2 bases and J shed 4 bases, with 14 bases lying between them. The DNA of the CDR3 is TGTGCCAGCAGTTTACGAAGGCTAGCATTCACCGGGGAGCTGTTTTTT. Its protein product is CASSLRRLAFTGELFF.

This clone was picked up a small number of times. V is TRBV6-1 and J is TRBJ2-2; 9 bases agree with TRBD2. The CDR3 is made up of 18 amino acids. With V trimmed by 3 bases and J by 2 bases, 10 bases remained unmatched. Germline V CDR1 and CDR2: MNHNS, SASEGT. The CDR3 bases are TGTGCCAGCAGTGATCCCACCTCTAGCGGGATAAACACCGGGGAGCTGTTTTTT. This encodes CASSDPTSSGINTGELFF.

The chain joins TRBV7-9 to TRBJ2-7; the match to TRBD1 covers 8 bases. After removal of 0 bases from V and 5 bases from J, the junction contained 6 bases not matched to a gene. CDR3 length: 15 amino acids. Germline V gives CDR1 SEHNR, CDR2 FQNEAQ (reference sequence). The CDR3 DNA reads TGTGCCAGCAGCTTAGCGCAACAGGGGGTGAACGAGCAGTACTTC. This codes for CASSLAQQGVNEQYF.

This chain connects TRBV7-7 to TRBJ2-1; 8 bases are shared with TRBD1. The V gene end was trimmed by 2 bases and the J gene end by 7 bases; junction bases not matched to a gene: 7. This CDR3 is 15 amino acids long. The germline V gene encodes CDR1 SSHAT and CDR2 FNYEAQ (reference sequence). The CDR3 DNA reads TGTGCCAGCAGCTTAAGTCAGGGGGCGCGGAATGAGCAGTTCTTC. Translating gives CASSLSQGARNEQFF.

There are a few counts of this clone. The CDR3 DNA reads TGTGCCAGCAGCTGGGACAGGGCGTACCTTAATGAAAAACTGTTTTTT. Amino acid sequence: CASSWDRAYLNEKLFF. This chain uses TRBV7-8 with TRBJ1-4; TRBD1 aligns across 9 bases. Germline V gene sequence: CDR1 SGHVS, CDR2 FQNEAQ. This CDR3 region has 16 residues. With 4 bases clipped from V and 4 bases from J, the junction kept 7 bases outside the gene matches.

CDR3 residues: CASRNREGTPQHF. The CDR3 DNA is TGTGCCAGCAGAAACAGGGAAGGTACGCCCCAGCATTTT. The chain is built from TRBV12-3 or TRBV12-4 and TRBJ1-5; weak D call: TRBD1 (6 bases). CDR3 size: 13 residues. V shed 6 bases and J shed 9 bases, with 15 bases lying between them.

The CDR3, as DNA: TGTGCCAGCAGCTTGGGACTAGCGGGAGGTGAGCAGTTCTTC. This codes for CASSLGLAGGEQFF. The gene calls are TRBV5-4 and TRBJ2-1; 13 bases align to TRBD2. The CDR3 totals 14 residues. The V gene end was trimmed by 0 bases and the J gene end by 9 bases; junction bases not matched to a gene: 0. Germline V gene sequence: CDR1 SGHNT, CDR2 YYREEE (reference sequence).

The chain carries TRBV5-1 and TRBJ2-1; no clear D. The germline CDR1 and CDR2 sequences are SGHRS and YFSETQ. The CDR3 has 13 amino acids. V was shortened by 3 bases and J by 6 bases, with 10 bases between the two germline ends. CDR3 nucleotides: TGCGCCAGCAGCTGGGCGTTTGGCAATGAGCAGTTCTTC. Its protein product is CASSWAFGNEQFF.

J is TRBJ1-1 and V is TRBV5-1; a possible D gene is TRBD1 (6 bases). The ends were cut back, 1 base at V and 1 base at J, with 8 bases in the middle. The CDR3 has 14 amino acids. Germline V gene sequence: CDR1 SGHRS, CDR2 YFSETQ. This chain's CDR3 is CASSLTGQNTEAFF. CDR3 sequence (DNA): TGCGCCAGCAGCTTGACAGGGCAGAACACTGAAGCTTTCTTT.

This clone occurred a few times. V gene TRBV5-8 combines with J gene TRBJ2-1; 10 bases map to TRBD2. Germline lookup yields CDR1 SGHTS and CDR2 YDEGEE. Trimming cost V 4 bases and J 4 bases; bases outside gene matches: 5. The length of the CDR3 is 15 residues. CDR3 sequence (DNA): TGTGCCAGCAGCAAAGGACTAGCGGTTTACAATGAGCAGTTCTTC. Protein: CASSKGLAVYNEQFF.

The chain uses TRBV5-6 and TRBJ1-1; 7 nucleotides line up with TRBD1. The trim removed 3 bases at V and 11 bases at J, leaving 10 bases unmatched. Germline CDR1 SGHDT, CDR2 YYEEEE. The CDR3 is 13 amino acids. The CDR3 here is CASSSGQNLEAFF. The CDR3 nucleotides read TGTGCCAGCAGCTCGGGACAGAACCTTGAGGCTTTCTTT.

The chain is built from TRBV2 and TRBJ2-1; 9 nucleotides align to TRBD2. CDR3 size: 15 residues. CDR1 SNHLY and CDR2 FYNNEI come from the germline V gene. The J segment lost 2 bases and the V segment lost 5 bases, leaving 4 bases of the junction unmatched. The CDR3 loop reads CASSYGLATYNEQFF. Here the CDR3 DNA reads TGTGCCAGCAGTTACGGACTAGCGACCTACAATGAGCAGTTCTTC.

This chain connects TRBV2 to TRBJ2-7; perhaps TRBD1 as D (5 bases). The germline gives CDR1 SNHLY, CDR2 FYNNEI. V lost 8 bases and J 6 bases, leaving 17 bases between the germline ends. The CDR3 runs to 13 residues. The CDR3 nucleotides read TGTGCCAGCTGCCGAGACAGTGTTCGCGAGCAGTACTTC. This codes for CASCRDSVREQYF.

The chain links TRBV4-3 to TRBJ1-2; 10 nucleotides line up with TRBD1. V lost 5 bases, J lost 13 bases, and 13 bases stayed unmatched. The CDR3 runs 14 residues. The germline V gene has CDR1 LGHNA and CDR2 YSLEER. CDR3: CASSVRSGTGAFTF. CDR3 sequence (DNA): TGCGCCAGCAGCGTCCGATCCGGGACAGGGGCCTTCACCTTC.

The rearrangement links TRBV18 to TRBJ1-5; TRBD1 matches 10 bases. Germline CDR1 reads KGHSH; CDR2 reads LQKENI. This CDR3 contains 13 residues. The V gene end was trimmed by 3 bases and the J gene end by 7 bases; junction bases not matched to a gene: 0. The CDR3 sequence: CASSPDRGQPQHF. The CDR3 DNA sequence: TGTGCCAGCTCACCGGACAGGGGGCAGCCCCAGCATTTT. The full variable domain, with the rest looked up from reference TRBV18 and TRBJ1-5, is NAGVMQNPRHLVRRRGQEARLRCSPMKGHSHVYWYRQLPEEGLKFMVYLQKENIIDESGMPKERFSAEFPKEGPSILRIQQVVRGDSAAYFCASSPDRGQPQHFGDGTRLSIL.

This rearrangement joins TRBV19 to TRBJ2-3; 11 nucleotides align to TRBD2. The length of the CDR3 is 15 residues. Unmatched junction bases numbered 6, after V lost 6 bases and J lost 4 bases. Germline lookup yields CDR1 LNHDA and CDR2 SQIVND (reference sequence). Here the CDR3 reads CASRVAGGPPDTQYF. CDR3 DNA sequence: TGTGCCAGTAGAGTAGCGGGAGGGCCGCCAGATACGCAGTATTTT.

The chain joins TRBV5-6 to TRBJ2-2; 11 bases fit TRBD2. This CDR3 region has 16 residues. Trimming cost V 3 bases and J 1 base; bases outside gene matches: 2. Germline loops: CDR1 SGHDT, CDR2 YYEEEE. CDR3 bases: TGTGCCAGCAGCTGGGGGACTAGCGGGAACACCGGGGAGCTGTTTTTT. This codes for CASSWGTSGNTGELFF. The complete variable domain, with remaining parts taken from reference TRBV5-6 and TRBJ2-2, reads DAGVTQSPTHLIKTRGQQVTLRCSPKSGHDTVSWYQQALGQGPQFIFQYYEEEERQRGNFPDRFSGHQFPNYSSELNVNALLLGDSALYLCASSWGTSGNTGELFFGEGSRLTVL.

Only a few counts were recorded for this clone. The chain recombines TRBV6-5 with TRBJ2-3, with TRBD2 as a possible D gene (5 bases). V lost 6 bases, J lost 2 bases, and 12 bases lay in between. Per the germline V gene, CDR1 is MNHEY and CDR2 is SVGAGI. CDR3 length equals 14 residues. The CDR3 is CASRDGLHTDTQYF. CDR3 nucleotides: TGTGCCAGCAGGGACGGACTCCACACAGATACGCAGTATTTT.

This chain uses TRBV6-5 with TRBJ2-1; 7 nucleotides align to TRBD2. CDR1 and CDR2 (germline): MNHEY, SVGAGI. Trimming at V came to 8 bases and at J to 4 bases, leaving 8 bases not matched to a gene. This CDR3 has 14 residues. The DNA of the CDR3 is TGTGCCAGCGCATGGGGGGGGGATTACAATGAGCAGTTCTTC. Protein product: CASAWGGDYNEQFF.

The V and J genes are TRBV19 and TRBJ2-7; D uncertain. The V gene lost 1 base and the J gene lost 0 bases, with 7 bases spanning the gap. This CDR3 is 14 amino acids long. Germline CDR1 is LNHDA and CDR2 is SQIVND (reference sequence). The CDR3 loop is CASSIVGSSYEQYF. Here the CDR3 DNA reads TGTGCCAGTAGTATAGTGGGCAGCTCCTACGAGCAGTACTTC.

J is TRBJ1-1 and V is TRBV11-2; TRBD1 matches 9 bases. V trimming: 5 bases; J trimming: 4 bases; junction bases outside the gene matches: 14. This CDR3 is built from 17 residues. Germline CDR1 is SGHAT and CDR2 is FQNNGV. The CDR3 loop is CASSIGQGSYRGTEAFF. CDR3 DNA sequence: TGTGCCAGCAGCATTGGACAGGGGTCGTATCGGGGCACTGAAGCTTTCTTT.